The 8 T cell receptor beta chains presented below share a single source sample, sequenced in a study of metastatic and nonmetastatic thyroid tumors. Among the patients, none had received any treatment before thyroid surgery. TCRdb re-processed the PCR reads through MiXCR. Among about 15,000 clones, around 23% were seen once, and the ten largest hold 15% to 17%. The sequenced material came from adjacent normal tissue. Receptor source: a female donor with papillary thyroid cancer or a benign thyroid nodule (not recorded which). Some clones in this sample may be carry-over from other donors' samples.

In this sample, this clone turned up many times. The chain joins TRBV6-2 or TRBV6-3 to TRBJ1-2; the D is unclear. Germline-derived CDR1 and CDR2 are MNHEY and SVGEGT. This CDR3 is built from 13 residues. V was pared by 7 bases and J by 4 bases, with 13 bases between. In DNA form, the CDR3 reads TGTGCCAGCACCTCCGGGTTGTTCTATGGCTACACCTTC. Protein: CASTSGLFYGYTF.

The gene calls are TRBV9 and TRBJ2-1; the D gene is possibly TRBD2 (6 bases). V was trimmed by 0 bases and J by 7 bases, leaving 14 bases between them. The CDR3 loop spans 15 amino acids. CDR1 and CDR2 from the germline V gene are SGDLS and YYNGEE. The CDR3, as DNA: TGTGCCAGCAGCGTAGAGTACGGGAGAGATAATGAGCAGTTCTTC. Protein sequence: CASSVEYGRDNEQFF.

By frequency in the sample, this clone is medium-sized. This rearrangement joins TRBV30 to TRBJ1-3, with 8 bases fitting TRBD1. Trimming took 4 bases from V and 3 from J; bases not matched to a gene: 2. CDR3 length: 13 residues. Germline loops: CDR1 GTSNPN, CDR2 SVGIG (reference sequence). The DNA for the CDR3 is TGTGCCTGGAAGACAGGGGTTGGAAACACCATATATTTT. Its translation is CAWKTGVGNTIYF.

A few counts support this clone. The rearrangement joins TRBV5-1 to TRBJ1-1; D not certain. The CDR3 is 17 residues long. V lost 4 bases to trimming and J lost 0 bases, with 19 bases between them. Germline V CDR1 and CDR2: SGHRS, YFSETQ. CDR3 amino acids: CASSPEDFGYMNTEAFF. The DNA for the CDR3 is TGCGCCAGCAGCCCCGAAGACTTTGGCTACATGAACACTGAAGCTTTCTTT.

V gene TRBV15 combines with J gene TRBJ2-7; 10 bases agree with TRBD2. This CDR3 is 18 amino acids long. From germline, CDR1 is LNHNV and CDR2 YYDKDF (reference sequence). Germline trimming cut 3 bases from V and 2 bases from J; bases unmatched to any gene: 13. CDR3 in DNA: TGTGCCACCAGCAGCCATCCCAGTAGCGGGAGGATCCCCTACGAGCAGTACTTC. Its translation: CATSSHPSSGRIPYEQYF. The whole variable domain, remainder taken from reference TRBV15 and TRBJ2-7, is DAMVIQNPRYQVTQFGKPVTLSCSQTLNHNVMYWYQQKSSQAPKLLFHYYDKDFNNEADTPDNFQSRRPNTSFCFLDIRSPGLGDTAMYLCATSSHPSSGRIPYEQYFGPGTRLTVT.

The V call is TRBV27, the J call TRBJ2-3; no clear D. The V gene lost 2 bases and the J gene lost 0 bases, with 0 bases spanning the gap. This CDR3 region has 12 residues. CDR1 and CDR2 (germline): MNHEY, SMNVEV (reference sequence). Here the CDR3 reads CASSLSTDTQYF. The CDR3 DNA sequence: TGTGCCAGCAGTTTAAGCACAGATACGCAGTATTTT.

This clone has ten or more counts. The same CDR3 also results from other DNA sequences found in this sample. CDR3 residues: CASSQEYGYTF. In DNA, the CDR3 is TGTGCCAGCAGTCAAGAATATGGCTACACCTTC. V and J are TRBV6-1 and TRBJ1-2; D gene ambiguous. CDR1 and CDR2 (germline): MNHNS, SASEGT. With 5 bases removed from V and 5 bases from J, the gap between germline ends came to 6 bases. The CDR3 runs to 11 residues.

Worth noting for this clone: A junction end diverges from the germline sequence, so it may reflect a read error. V is TRBV9 and J is TRBJ2-7; TRBD1 is a possible D gene (6 bases). This CDR3 contains 14 residues. CDR1 SGDLS and CDR2 YYNGEE come from the germline V gene. CDR3 loop: CAISVEQGPREQYF. The CDR3 coding sequence is TGTGCCATCAGCGTAGAGCAGGGGCCTCGAGAGCAGTACTTC.